The rows below give T cell receptor beta chains drawn from one sample of a study of shared clonotypes between healthy human individuals. This table comes from immunoSEQ multiplex PCR, and its TCRdb copy is limited to in-frame clones, with some not included. The sample has 450,000 to 500,000 clones, around 73% seen once. Source material: PBMCs. Receptors were obtained from a woman aged 40-49 years in good health. Some clones in this sample may be carry-over from other donors' samples. Each CDR3 is given with its conserved first and last residue. Each record gives: D gene, J gene, CDR3 length, V gene, clone size, CDR3 DNA, CDR3 protein. A D gene is named only where the DNA matches it firmly. Rows may omit the clone size; those that give it use once, few, many or a size class.

d_call: .
j_call: TRBJ2-1
cdr3_length: 13
v_call: TRBV19
clone_size: .
cdr3_nt: TGTGCCTCCGCCCCGGCTCGGCGAGGTGAGCAGTTCTTC
cdr3_aa: CASAPARRGEQFF

d_call: .
j_call: TRBJ1-5
cdr3_length: 17
v_call: TRBV19
clone_size: once
cdr3_nt: TGTGCCAGTAGTATAGGGCCAGGACGGATAGGCAATCAGCCCCAGCATTTT
cdr3_aa: CASSIGPGRIGNQPQHF

d_call: .
j_call: TRBJ2-3
cdr3_length: 14
v_call: TRBV10-3
clone_size: many
cdr3_nt: TGTGCCATCAGACAGGGACTGCCCACAGATACGCAGTATTTT
cdr3_aa: CAIRQGLPTDTQYF

d_call: TRBD1
j_call: TRBJ1-5
cdr3_length: 15
v_call: TRBV30
clone_size: .
cdr3_nt: TGTGCCTGGAGTGCGGGACAGGGGAGCAATCAGCCCCAGCATTTT
cdr3_aa: CAWSAGQGSNQPQHF

d_call: .
j_call: TRBJ2-5
cdr3_length: 10
v_call: TRBV2
clone_size: .
cdr3_nt: TGTGCCATAGGGGAAGAGACCCAGTACTTC
cdr3_aa: CAIGEETQYF

d_call: .
j_call: TRBJ2-6
cdr3_length: 15
v_call: TRBV7-3
clone_size: .
cdr3_nt: TGTGCCAGCAGCCCTTTGACCTCTGGGGCCAACGTCCTGACTTTC
cdr3_aa: CASSPLTSGANVLTF

d_call: .
j_call: TRBJ2-3
cdr3_length: 15
v_call: TRBV5-1
clone_size: .
cdr3_nt: TGCGCCAGCAGCTTGCTAGGGGGGGACACAGATACGCAGTATTTT
cdr3_aa: CASSLLGGDTDTQYF

d_call: TRBD1
j_call: TRBJ1-6
cdr3_length: 14
v_call: TRBV7-9
clone_size: once
cdr3_nt: TGTGCCAGCAGCCCAGGACAGGGGGATTCACCCCTCCACTTT
cdr3_aa: CASSPGQGDSPLHF

d_call: TRBD2
j_call: TRBJ2-7
cdr3_length: 15
v_call: TRBV5-1
clone_size: .
cdr3_nt: TGCGCCAGCAGCACAAGCGGGACTAGCAGGTACGAGCAGTACTTC
cdr3_aa: CASSTSGTSRYEQYF

d_call: .
j_call: TRBJ2-5
cdr3_length: 14
v_call: TRBV5-1
clone_size: .
cdr3_nt: TGCGCCAGCAGCTTGGTGTCAGGTCAAGAGACCCAGTACTTC
cdr3_aa: CASSLVSGQETQYF

d_call: .
j_call: TRBJ2-7
cdr3_length: 13
v_call: TRBV28
clone_size: once
cdr3_nt: TGTGCCATCTCGACAGGTCCTGCTGGCGAGCAGTACTTC
cdr3_aa: CAISTGPAGEQYF

d_call: .
j_call: TRBJ1-1
cdr3_length: 13
v_call: TRBV5-6
clone_size: few
cdr3_nt: TGTGCCAGCTCGATGGGGGCGAACACTGAAGCTTTCTTT
cdr3_aa: CASSMGANTEAFF

d_call: TRBD2
j_call: TRBJ2-3
cdr3_length: 15
v_call: TRBV9
clone_size: .
cdr3_nt: TGTGCCAGCAGCGTAATACTAGCGGGCACAGATACGCAGTATTTT
cdr3_aa: CASSVILAGTDTQYF

d_call: .
j_call: TRBJ2-7
cdr3_length: 14
v_call: TRBV28
clone_size: .
cdr3_nt: TGTGCCAGCCTGGGGGGGGCTTCTGTCTACGAGCAGTACTTC
cdr3_aa: CASLGGASVYEQYF

d_call: .
j_call: TRBJ1-1
cdr3_length: 13
v_call: TRBV28
clone_size: .
cdr3_nt: TGTGCCAGCCTCTTGGGACAGAACACTGAAGCTTTCTTT
cdr3_aa: CASLLGQNTEAFF

d_call: .
j_call: TRBJ2-7
cdr3_length: 14
v_call: TRBV4-2
clone_size: .
cdr3_nt: TGTGCCAGCAGCCAAGAGTGGGATTCTACGAAGCAGTACTTC
cdr3_aa: CASSQEWDSTKQYF

d_call: .
j_call: TRBJ2-1
cdr3_length: 13
v_call: TRBV5-1
clone_size: .
cdr3_nt: TGCGCCAGCAGCGAGCTTGACTACAATGAGCAGTTCTTC
cdr3_aa: CASSELDYNEQFF

d_call: .
j_call: TRBJ2-1
cdr3_length: 14
v_call: TRBV2
clone_size: once
cdr3_nt: TGTGCCAGCAAGATTGAGGACGAGGGCGTTGAGCAGTTCTTC
cdr3_aa: CASKIEDEGVEQFF

d_call: TRBD1
j_call: TRBJ2-3
cdr3_length: 14
v_call: TRBV5-1
clone_size: .
cdr3_nt: TGCGCCAGCACCCAGGGGGCGCCCGAAGATACGCAGTATTTT
cdr3_aa: CASTQGAPEDTQYF

d_call: TRBD1
j_call: TRBJ2-5
cdr3_length: 14
v_call: TRBV6-5
clone_size: .
cdr3_nt: TGTGCCACCAGGGACAGCTTCGTACAAGAGACCCAGTACTTC
cdr3_aa: CATRDSFVQETQYF

d_call: TRBD1
j_call: TRBJ1-5
cdr3_length: 16
v_call: TRBV5-5
clone_size: .
cdr3_nt: TGTGCCAGCAGCCGAGGGACAGCTAATAGCAATCAGCCCCAGCATTTT
cdr3_aa: CASSRGTANSNQPQHF

d_call: .
j_call: TRBJ1-2
cdr3_length: 13
v_call: TRBV28
clone_size: .
cdr3_nt: TGTGCCAGCACCTCGGACATACGGGATGGCTACACCTTC
cdr3_aa: CASTSDIRDGYTF

d_call: .
j_call: TRBJ1-5
cdr3_length: 17
v_call: TRBV6-1
clone_size: .
cdr3_nt: TGTGCCAGCAGTGAATCGTTGTGGGGGATCAGCAATCAGCCCCAGCATTTT
cdr3_aa: CASSESLWGISNQPQHF

d_call: .
j_call: TRBJ2-2
cdr3_length: 15
v_call: TRBV19
clone_size: .
cdr3_nt: TGTGCCAGTAACCCAGACAGGACTTACACCGGGGAGCTGTTTTTT
cdr3_aa: CASNPDRTYTGELFF

d_call: .
j_call: TRBJ2-1
cdr3_length: 10
v_call: TRBV7-9
clone_size: .
cdr3_nt: TGTGCCATCAGAGACGGGGAGCAGTTCTTC
cdr3_aa: CAIRDGEQFF

d_call: TRBD2
j_call: TRBJ2-7
cdr3_length: 14
v_call: TRBV28
clone_size: .
cdr3_nt: TGTGCCAGCAGTCCCGCGGGAGAAGCCTACGAGCAGTACTTC
cdr3_aa: CASSPAGEAYEQYF

d_call: .
j_call: TRBJ1-1
cdr3_length: 14
v_call: TRBV7-9
clone_size: many
cdr3_nt: TGTGCCAGCAGCTTATCTGGGGGGAACACTGAAGCTTTCTTT
cdr3_aa: CASSLSGGNTEAFF

d_call: .
j_call: TRBJ1-1
cdr3_length: 13
v_call: TRBV30
clone_size: many
cdr3_nt: TGTGCCTGGAGTGTATTGGATGGGGGTGAAGCTTTCTTT
cdr3_aa: CAWSVLDGGEAFF